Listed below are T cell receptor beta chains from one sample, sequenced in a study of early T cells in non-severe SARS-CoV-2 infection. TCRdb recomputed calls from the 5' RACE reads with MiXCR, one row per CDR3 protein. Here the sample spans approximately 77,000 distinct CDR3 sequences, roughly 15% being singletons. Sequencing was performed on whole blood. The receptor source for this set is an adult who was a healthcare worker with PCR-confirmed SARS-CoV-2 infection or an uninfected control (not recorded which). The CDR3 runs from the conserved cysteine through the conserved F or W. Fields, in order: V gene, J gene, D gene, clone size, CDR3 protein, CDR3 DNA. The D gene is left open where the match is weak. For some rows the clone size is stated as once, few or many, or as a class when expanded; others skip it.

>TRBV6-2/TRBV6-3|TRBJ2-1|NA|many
CASSYSPPGGIYNEQFF
TGTGCCAGCAGTTACTCACCCCCGGGCGGGATCTACAATGAGCAGTTCTTC
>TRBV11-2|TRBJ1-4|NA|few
CASDHGGKLFF
TGTGCCAGCGACCACGGGGGAAAACTGTTTTTT
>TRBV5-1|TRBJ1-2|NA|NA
CASSPRTADGYTF
TGCGCCAGCAGCCCGCGGACAGCTGATGGCTACACCTTC
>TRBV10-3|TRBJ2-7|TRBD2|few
CAIGTSGISYEQYF
TGTGCCATCGGGACTAGCGGGATTTCGTACGAGCAGTACTTC
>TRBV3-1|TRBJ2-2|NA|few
CASSPLLWGGGPKSTGELFF
TGTGCCAGCAGCCCCCTACTGTGGGGCGGGGGCCCCAAGTCCACCGGGGAGCTGTTTTTT
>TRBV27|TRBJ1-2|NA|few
CASSKGDYGYTF
TGTGCCAGCAGCAAAGGGGACTATGGCTACACCTTC
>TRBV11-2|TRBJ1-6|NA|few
CASSSHRSGSSYNSPLHF
TGTGCCAGCAGCTCCCACCGGTCCGGAAGCTCCTATAATTCACCCCTCCACTTT
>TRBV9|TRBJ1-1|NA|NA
CASSVGAGMNTEAFF
TGTGCCAGCAGCGTAGGGGCAGGGATGAACACTGAAGCTTTCTTT
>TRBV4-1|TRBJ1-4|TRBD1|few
CASSHPWRGTGVPKLFF
TGCGCCAGCAGCCATCCATGGCGGGGGACAGGGGTCCCAAAACTGTTTTTT
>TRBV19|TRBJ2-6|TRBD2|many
CASSIGGTFSGANVLTF
TGTGCCAGTAGTATCGGGGGGACGTTCTCTGGGGCCAACGTCCTGACTTTC
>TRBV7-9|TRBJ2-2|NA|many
CASSQANLRGNGELFF
TGTGCCAGCAGCCAAGCCAATCTGAGGGGGAATGGGGAGCTGTTTTTT
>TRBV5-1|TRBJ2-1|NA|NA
CASSLGGANNEQFF
TGCGCCAGCAGCTTAGGAGGGGCAAACAATGAGCAGTTCTTC
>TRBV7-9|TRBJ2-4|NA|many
CASSLLTGINIQYF
TGTGCCAGCAGTCTCCTCACAGGGATAAACATTCAGTACTTC
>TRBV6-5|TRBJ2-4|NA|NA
CASSLGIEAKNIQYF
TGTGCCAGCAGTTTGGGGATCGAGGCCAAAAACATTCAGTACTTC
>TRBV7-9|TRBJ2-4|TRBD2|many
CASTHVGGAKNIQYF
TGTGCCAGCACCCACGTCGGGGGGGCCAAAAACATTCAGTACTTC
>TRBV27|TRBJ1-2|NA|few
CASTLHSGGNYGYTF
TGTGCCAGCACCCTCCATTCGGGGGGGAACTATGGCTACACCTTC
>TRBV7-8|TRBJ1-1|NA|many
CASSSYLAGDTEAFF
TGTGCCAGCAGCTCCTACCTGGCGGGGGACACTGAAGCTTTCTTT
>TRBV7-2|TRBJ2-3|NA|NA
CASSLDAGGTDTQYF
TGTGCCAGCAGCTTAGATGCAGGGGGCACAGATACGCAGTATTTT
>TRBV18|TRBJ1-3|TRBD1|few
CASSAGTAEETIYF
TGTGCCAGCTCAGCCGGGACAGCGGAGGAGACCATATATTTT
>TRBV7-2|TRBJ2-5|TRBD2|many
CASSLQTSGGPYQETQYF
TGTGCCAGCAGCTTACAGACTAGCGGGGGGCCCTATCAAGAGACCCAGTACTTC
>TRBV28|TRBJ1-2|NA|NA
CASSLVKYYGYTF
TGTGCCAGCAGTTTAGTAAAGTACTATGGCTACACCTTC
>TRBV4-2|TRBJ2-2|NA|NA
CASSQDYRGANTGELFF
TGTGCCAGCAGCCAAGATTATCGAGGGGCGAACACCGGGGAGCTGTTTTTT